The 15 T cell receptor beta chains given below trace back to one sample, sequenced in a study of patients and donors after allogeneic stem cell transplantation. TCRdb redid the calling of the RT-PCR reads with MiXCR, one entry per CDR3 protein. The table lists about 230,000 distinct CDR3 sequences, less than 15% of them singletons. Material: blood, either unsorted or a sorted T cell fraction (not recorded which). The receptors originated from a human donor who was either an allogeneic HSCT recipient or a stem cell or donor lymphocyte infusion donor (not recorded which). It is not recorded whose cells these are; they may come from a transplant donor.

The chain links TRBV3-1 to TRBJ2-7, with D hard to call. The germline CDR1 and CDR2 sequences are LGHDT and YNNKEL (reference sequence). Trimming cost V 2 bases and J 3 bases, with 17 bases left between them. The CDR3 totals 16 residues. The CDR3 protein is CASSQPPPGPIYEQYF. CDR3 coding DNA: TGTGCCAGCAGCCAACCGCCCCCCGGCCCTATCTACGAGCAGTACTTC.

At least ten counts were recorded for this clonotype. The V and J genes are TRBV4-2 and TRBJ2-3; 12 bases align to TRBD2. Germline V gives CDR1 LGHNA, CDR2 YNFKEQ. This CDR3 has 18 amino acids. V dropped 0 bases and J dropped 2; count of bases not matched to a gene: 6. As DNA, the CDR3 is TGTGCCAGCAGCCAAGATCGGGCTAGCGGGGGGGCCACAGATACGCAGTATTTT. Amino acid sequence: CASSQDRASGGATDTQYF.

In this sample, this clonotype turned up a few times. The V gene is TRBV7-2, the J gene TRBJ2-2; 9 bases align to TRBD2. V was clipped by 5 bases and J by 5 bases; unmatched bases: 9. The germline V gene has CDR1 SGHTA and CDR2 FQGNSA. This CDR3 is built from 16 residues. DNA for the CDR3: TGTGCCAGCAGCCCCGGGGGTGCGGGGGGGACCGGGGAGCTGTTTTTT. It encodes CASSPGGAGGTGELFF.

This clonotype was detected ten times or more. This chain links TRBV9 with TRBJ2-3, with TRBD2 identical over 9 bases. The germline gives CDR1 SGDLS, CDR2 YYNGEE. The V segment lost 0 bases and the J segment 4 bases; nucleotides outside the gene matches: 6. The CDR3 loop spans 16 amino acids. The CDR3 here is CASSVAAGGPSDTQYF. The CDR3 coding sequence is TGTGCCAGCAGCGTAGCGGCGGGAGGGCCTTCAGATACGCAGTATTTT.

This clonotype showed up just a few times. V and J are TRBV11-1 and TRBJ2-3, with 9 positions matching TRBD2. CDR1 is SGHAT, CDR2 FQDESV, per germline (reference sequence). The ends lost 2 bases at V and 4 bases at J; junction bases unmatched: 16. This CDR3 region has 19 residues. The CDR3 here is CASSLIGGRDSGSPDTQYF. The CDR3 region has the DNA TGTGCCAGCAGCTTAATAGGGGGGAGAGATAGCGGGAGCCCAGATACGCAGTATTTT.

This CDR3 reads CASSPDGGTGLYEQYF. CDR3 DNA: TGCGCCAGCAGCCCAGACGGCGGGACAGGACTCTACGAGCAGTACTTC. The chain joins TRBV4-3 to TRBJ2-7; 8 bases map to TRBD1. V was clipped by 4 bases and J by 3 bases; unmatched bases: 11. The CDR3 sequence is 16 residues long. The germline V gene encodes CDR1 LGHNA and CDR2 YSLEER.

This clonotype was recorded a few times. This rearrangement joins TRBV7-2 to TRBJ1-5, with D possibly TRBD1 on 6 matching bases. The CDR3 contains 15 residues. Per the germline V gene, CDR1 is SGHTA and CDR2 is FQGNSA. The V gene lost 1 base and the J gene lost 7 bases, with 14 bases spanning the gap. The DNA for the CDR3 is TGTGCCAGCAGCTTAGAGGGGGGGCAAGCGCAGCCCCAGCATTTT. Translating it yields CASSLEGGQAQPQHF. The full variable domain, with the rest looked up from reference TRBV7-2 and TRBJ1-5, is GAGVSQSPSNKVTEKGKDVELRCDPISGHTALYWYRQSLGQGLEFLIYFQGNSAPDKSGLPSDRFSAERTGGSVSTLTIQRTQQEDSAVYLCASSLEGGQAQPQHFGDGTRLSIL.

This clonotype was observed a few times. The chain recombines TRBV5-1 with TRBJ2-2; a weak D match, TRBD1 (5 bases). The germline CDR1 and CDR2 sequences are SGHRS and YFSETQ. The V end was cut by 4 bases, the J end by 6 bases, with 13 bases between. This CDR3 has 14 amino acids. The CDR3 region has the DNA TGCGCCAGCAGCCTACTTGGGGCCGCCGGGGAGCTGTTTTTT. Its translation is CASSLLGAAGELFF.

Ten or more counts support this clonotype. J is TRBJ2-5 and V is TRBV7-2; tentative D call: TRBD2 (5 bases). The CDR3 totals 14 residues. Germline V gives CDR1 SGHTA, CDR2 FQGNSA. Between the trimmed V and J ends, which lost 5 bases and 5 bases, there was a span of 15 bases. The CDR3 nucleotides read TGTGCCAGCAGCCCCCAGTCGGGGTTGGAGACCCAGTACTTC. It yields the protein CASSPQSGLETQYF.

The chain uses TRBV7-2 and TRBJ2-1; 7 nucleotides match TRBD2. CDR3 length: 16 residues. Looked up from germline, CDR1 is SGHTA and CDR2 is FQGNSA. Trimming at V came to 1 base and at J to 2 bases, leaving 5 bases not matched to a gene. CDR3 protein: CASSLGLAVTYNEQFF. The CDR3 DNA sequence: TGTGCCAGCAGCTTAGGGCTAGCGGTTACCTACAATGAGCAGTTCTTC.

Written as DNA, the CDR3 is TGCAGTGCTAGCCCTGGACTAGCGGGGTCGGAGACCCAGTACTTC. Its translation: CSASPGLAGSETQYF. The chain has TRBV20-1 and TRBJ2-5; 12 bases agree with TRBD2. The CDR3 spans 15 residues. CDR1 is DFQATT, CDR2 SNEGSKA, per germline (reference sequence). V shed 3 bases and J 5 bases; nucleotides not matched to a gene: 7.

This clonotype was counted many times. DNA for the CDR3: TGTGCCAGCAGTTCCGGGACAGGGAGGTACGAGCAGTACTTC. It encodes CASSSGTGRYEQYF. This rearrangement joins TRBV27 to TRBJ2-7, with 9 bases identical to TRBD1. With 4 bases clipped from V and 4 bases from J, the junction kept 5 bases outside the gene matches. The CDR3 is 14 amino acids. The germline CDR1 and CDR2 sequences are MNHEY and SMNVEV (reference sequence).

This clonotype was seen a handful of times. A read error may account for a junction end that differs from germline. The rearrangement uses TRBV7-2 and TRBJ2-5, with no clear D. The length of the CDR3 is 15 residues. Germline V CDR1 and CDR2: SGHTA, FQGNSA. CDR3 sequence (DNA): TGTGCCAGCAGCTTAGCCCACAGTCCGCAAGAGTCCCAGTACTTC. Its translation: CASSLAHSPQESQYF.

Regarding this clonotype: A read error may produce the germline difference seen at one junction end. This rearrangement joins TRBV7-7 to TRBJ2-1; D is unclear. CDR1 is SSHAT and CDR2 is FNYEAQ in the germline V gene (reference sequence). This CDR3 spans 15 amino acids. CDR3 loop: CASSCGVISYNEQFF. The DNA of the CDR3 is TGTGCTAGCAGCTGCGGCGTGATCTCCTACAATGAGCAGTTCTTC.

A single count supports this clonotype. The chain couples TRBV5-1 to TRBJ2-3; 8 bases agree with TRBD2. CDR3 length equals 18 residues. After removal of 0 bases from V and 2 bases from J, the junction contained 11 bases not matched to a gene. Germline V lookup: CDR1 SGHRS, CDR2 YFSETQ. DNA of the CDR3: TGCGCCAGCAGCTTGGAAGGCGGGCGGGGGGCACCCACAGATACGCAGTATTTT. Translation gives CASSLEGGRGAPTDTQYF.